This TCR beta chain originates from a study of blood T cell repertoires in COVID-19. Study-level information: The analysed material was cDNA or gDNA that came from T cells, B-cell-depleted T cells, or PBMCs.

Original processing methods: Estimates of nucleated cell counts were drawn from the amplification of reference gene primers. Libraries were prepared by immunoSEQ multiplex PCR; TCRdb keeps only in-frame clonotypes and omits some of them. Clone size and the V and J calls come from that table; the DNA yielded D and trimming. Among more than 250,000 clones listed, about 87% were seen once. The sample was peripheral blood. The receptor was isolated from a human donor in a cohort sampled during active COVID-19.

CDR3 bases: TGTGCCAGCAGTTCTCTCTCTGGAAACACCATATATTTT. As protein: CASSSLSGNTIYF. The V call is TRBV6-5, the J call TRBJ1-3; unclear D gene. The V end was cut by 4 bases, the J end by 0 bases, with 4 bases between. Germline assignment: CDR1 MNHEY and CDR2 SVGAGI. The CDR3 covers 13 residues.